The present T cell receptor beta chain was sequenced within a study of blood T cells in healthy people across ages. Findings and limits, study-wide: Compared with aged donors, long-lived donors showed fewer expanded clones, suggesting selection. Per million T cells, the diversity of TCR beta decreased roughly linearly as age advanced.

The germline V gene encodes CDR1 DFQATT and CDR2 SNEGSKA (reference sequence). With 3 bases removed from V and 2 bases from J, the gap between germline ends came to 17 bases. This CDR3 region has 15 residues. Many counts were recorded for this clonotype. The antigen is not known. A second PCR, run for roughly 7 to 11 cycles, used a sample-barcoded 5' primer plus a J-beta primer mix. TCRdb analysed the 5' RACE reads with MiXCR anew, one entry per CDR3 protein. Among roughly 730,000 distinct CDR3 sequences listed, around 50% were seen once. The chain combines TRBV20-1 with TRBJ2-7, with D perhaps assigned TRBD1 or TRBD2 (5 bases each). The clonotype originates from a middle-aged man in good health. Material: blood. The DNA of the CDR3 is TGCAGTGCTAGGGTCTTCGGGGCTGAGACCTACGAGCAGTACTTC. Its translation is CSARVFGAETYEQYF.